This is a list of T cell receptor beta chains from one sample in a study of T cell responses to AZD1222 COVID-19 vaccine. Sequencing was performed with immunoSEQ multiplex PCR; in TCRdb, only in-frame clones are kept and a portion is missing. The data show 200,000 to 250,000 clones, with around 94% seen just once and around 1.7% held by the top ten. This specimen was peripheral blood, taken 28 days after the second dose of the MenACWY control vaccine. Receptors were obtained from an adult who received the MenACWY meningococcal vaccine as a control. CDR3s include the opening cysteine and the closing phenylalanine or tryptophan. Fields, in order: D gene, J gene, clone size, V gene, CDR3 protein, CDR3 DNA. D genes are given only for firm matches. Expanded clones get a size class; other rows say once, few or many, or leave the size out.

NA,TRBJ1-1,NA,TRBV5-1,CASTRETGNTEAFF,TGCGCCAGCACACGGGAGACAGGGAACACTGAAGCTTTCTTT
NA,TRBJ1-2,once,TRBV18,CASSPVDYGYTF,TGTGCCAGCTCACCGGTAGACTATGGCTACACCTTC
NA,TRBJ2-6,NA,TRBV5-6,CASSFRPPGSGANVLTF,TGTGCCAGCAGCTTTCGACCCCCTGGCTCTGGGGCTAACGTCCTGACTTTC
TRBD1,TRBJ2-1,NA,TRBV7-9,CASSTPDRGRRNEQFF,TGTGCCAGCAGCACGCCCGACAGGGGTCGCCGAAATGAGCAGTTCTTC
NA,TRBJ1-2,NA,TRBV5-8,CASSLTGYTF,TGTGCCAGCAGCCTGACGGGCTACACCTTC
NA,TRBJ1-2,NA,TRBV9,CASSVVAGTGGYTF,TGTGCCAGCAGCGTAGTCGCCGGGACCGGCGGCTACACCTTC
NA,TRBJ2-7,NA,TRBV2,CASSGRRVGRTFYEQYF,TGTGCCAGCAGTGGGCGTCGAGTGGGGCGGACCTTCTACGAGCAGTACTTC
NA,TRBJ1-1,NA,TRBV21-1,CASSMCKKGDDNHTEAFF,TGTGCCAGCAGCATGTGCAAGAAGGGAGACGATAATCACACTGAAGCTTTCTTT
TRBD2,TRBJ2-2,few,TRBV18,CASSLLLAGDRNTGELFF,TGTGCCAGCTCACTGCTTCTGGCGGGAGATAGGAACACCGGGGAGCTGTTTTTT
NA,TRBJ2-1,NA,TRBV7-2,CASSRGSSYNEQFF,TGTGCCAGCAGCAGGGGGAGCTCCTACAATGAGCAGTTCTTC
NA,TRBJ1-2,NA,TRBV28,CASSYLGLDATNYGYTF,TGTGCCAGCAGTTACCTCGGGCTTGACGCCACTAACTATGGCTACACCTTC
NA,TRBJ1-3,NA,TRBV5-4,CASSLTGAGNTIYF,TGTGCCAGCAGCTTAACGGGGGCTGGAAACACCATATATTTT
NA,TRBJ1-5,NA,TRBV28,CASNSNQPQHF,TGTGCCAGCAATAGCAATCAGCCCCAGCATTTT
NA,TRBJ1-1,NA,TRBV5-1,CASTSGGEVTEAFF,TGCGCCAGCACCTCCGGGGGGGAAGTCACTGAAGCTTTCTTT
NA,TRBJ2-3,NA,TRBV6-6,CASSPGSLSTDTQYF,TGTGCCAGCAGCCCCGGGTCTCTTAGCACAGATACGCAGTATTTT
NA,TRBJ1-2,NA,TRBV7-2,CASSYRVAEGYTF,TGTGCCAGCAGCTACAGGGTGGCGGAGGGCTACACCTTC
TRBD1,TRBJ1-6,once,TRBV9,CASSETGGDNSPLHF,TGTGCCAGCAGCGAGACAGGGGGCGATAATTCACCCCTCCACTTT
NA,TRBJ1-5,NA,TRBV21-1,CASSNSFFVSNQPQHF,TGTGCCAGCAGCAATTCTTTCTTCGTAAGCAATCAGCCCCAGCATTTT
NA,TRBJ2-1,NA,TRBV5-1,CASSLYNEQFF,TGCGCCAGCAGCTTGTATAATGAGCAGTTCTTC
NA,TRBJ2-3,NA,TRBV5-1,CASSLEQGTDTQYF,TGCGCCAGCAGCTTGGAACAGGGCACAGATACGCAGTATTTT
NA,TRBJ1-1,NA,TRBV2,CASSGGVRTEAFF,TGTGCCAGCAGTGGAGGGGTCCGCACTGAAGCTTTCTTT
TRBD1,TRBJ1-1,NA,TRBV27,CASSSPGQRVTEAFF,TGTGCCAGCAGTTCCCCGGGACAGAGGGTTACTGAAGCTTTCTTT
NA,TRBJ1-1,NA,TRBV2,CASSVSWSTEAFF,TGTGCCAGCAGTGTCTCATGGAGCACTGAAGCTTTCTTT
NA,TRBJ1-6,once,TRBV28,CASSLSDSPLHF,TGTGCCAGCAGTTTATCGGACTCACCCCTCCACTTT
NA,TRBJ2-7,NA,TRBV19,CATSVYREQYF,TGTGCCACGTCAGTGTACAGGGAGCAGTACTTC
TRBD2,TRBJ2-1,NA,TRBV7-9,CASSLGTSEAQFF,TGTGCCAGCAGCTTAGGGACTAGCGAAGCGCAGTTCTTC
NA,TRBJ1-1,NA,TRBV18,CASSPSQGTTEAFF,TGTGCCAGCTCACCTTCGCAGGGGACCACTGAAGCTTTCTTT
NA,TRBJ2-2,NA,TRBV28,CASSYRFTGELFF,TGTGCCAGCAGTTATAGATTTACAGGGGAGCTGTTTTTT
TRBD1,TRBJ2-7,NA,TRBV6-5,CASSYQGTGLREQYF,TGTGCCAGCAGTTACCAAGGGACAGGGCTTCGCGAGCAGTACTTC
TRBD1,TRBJ1-2,NA,TRBV28,CASTPLGQGAFYTF,TGTGCCAGCACCCCTCTGGGACAGGGGGCTTTTTACACCTTC
NA,TRBJ1-2,NA,TRBV5-1,CASSLFWLGGNYGYTF,TGCGCCAGCAGCTTGTTTTGGTTAGGCGGAAACTATGGCTACACCTTC
TRBD2,TRBJ2-1,NA,TRBV29-1,CSVERLAGVNNEQFF,TGCAGCGTTGAAAGGCTAGCGGGGGTCAACAATGAGCAGTTCTTC
NA,TRBJ2-5,NA,TRBV18,CASSPMMAGSETQYF,TGTGCCAGCTCACCAATGATGGCAGGGTCAGAGACCCAGTACTTC
NA,TRBJ2-1,once,TRBV30,CAWTPGPSYNEQFF,TGTGCCTGGACCCCGGGACCCAGCTACAATGAGCAGTTCTTC
NA,TRBJ1-1,NA,TRBV28,CASSLPGGPMDTEAFF,TGTGCCAGCAGCCTCCCGGGGGGGCCCATGGACACTGAAGCTTTCTTT
NA,TRBJ1-4,NA,TRBV2,CASSEGPGGEKLFF,TGTGCCAGCAGTGAAGGGCCCGGCGGCGAAAAACTGTTTTTT
TRBD2,TRBJ2-7,NA,TRBV4-2,CASSRTSGSVDEQYF,TGTGCCAGCAGCCGGACTAGCGGGAGTGTTGACGAGCAGTACTTC
TRBD1,TRBJ2-7,NA,TRBV2,CASSGPDRGFHEQYF,TGTGCCAGCAGTGGGCCTGACAGGGGGTTCCACGAGCAGTACTTC
NA,TRBJ2-1,NA,TRBV9,CASSVSGLVSNEQFF,TGTGCCAGCAGCGTATCAGGGTTAGTTTCCAATGAGCAGTTCTTC
NA,TRBJ2-7,NA,TRBV21-1,CAGRTASYEQYF,TGTGCCGGACGGACAGCGTCCTACGAGCAGTACTTC
TRBD2,TRBJ2-7,NA,TRBV10-3,CASGRGEPYEQYF,TGTGCCAGCGGGCGGGGGGAGCCCTACGAGCAGTACTTC
NA,TRBJ1-1,once,TRBV6-5,CASSYSGRNAEAFF,TGTGCCAGCAGTTACTCAGGCAGGAATGCTGAAGCTTTCTTT
NA,TRBJ2-3,NA,TRBV12-3/TRBV12-4,CASTYSTDTQYF,TGTGCCAGCACCTATAGCACAGATACGCAGTATTTT
NA,TRBJ1-1,NA,TRBV29-1,CSAIENTEAFF,TGCAGCGCGATCGAGAACACTGAAGCTTTCTTT
NA,TRBJ1-1,NA,TRBV2,CASSEWGTNTEAFF,TGTGCCAGCAGTGAATGGGGTACAAACACTGAAGCTTTCTTT
NA,TRBJ2-3,NA,TRBV25-1,CASSGPGALTDTQYF,TGTGCCAGCAGTGGACCGGGGGCCCTCACAGATACGCAGTATTTT
NA,TRBJ1-5,NA,TRBV7-2,CASSLGRAGNQPQHF,TGTGCCAGCAGCTTAGGTAGAGCCGGCAATCAGCCCCAGCATTTT
TRBD1,TRBJ2-7,NA,TRBV9,CASSAGQGAFYEQYF,TGTGCCAGCAGCGCGGGACAGGGGGCCTTCTACGAGCAGTACTTC
NA,TRBJ1-1,NA,TRBV5-1,CASSLGGREGTEAFF,TGCGCCAGCAGCTTGGGGGGCAGGGAGGGCACTGAAGCTTTCTTT
NA,TRBJ2-2,NA,TRBV5-1,CASSLFIAMNTGELFF,TGCGCCAGCAGCTTGTTTATAGCTATGAACACCGGGGAGCTGTTTTTT
NA,TRBJ2-6,NA,TRBV7-2,CASSLDRSGANVLTF,TGTGCCAGCAGCTTAGACAGGTCTGGGGCCAACGTCCTGACTTTC
TRBD1,TRBJ1-2,NA,TRBV7-9,CASSLEGGGNGYTF,TGTGCCAGCAGCTTAGAAGGGGGCGGTAATGGCTACACCTTC
NA,TRBJ2-3,once,TRBV9,CASSVAGSSTDTQYF,TGTGCCAGCAGCGTAGCCGGGTCCAGCACAGATACGCAGTATTTT
TRBD2,TRBJ2-1,NA,TRBV28,CASSTLALAGGPNNEQFF,TGTGCCAGCAGTACACTGGCCCTCGCGGGAGGGCCGAACAATGAGCAGTTCTTC
NA,TRBJ1-6,NA,TRBV6-5,CASSSLGVGNSPLHF,TGTGCCAGCAGTTCGCTGGGAGTAGGTAATTCACCCCTCCACTTT
NA,TRBJ1-5,NA,TRBV5-1,CASSLYASSNQPQHF,TGCGCCAGCAGCTTGTACGCATCAAGCAATCAGCCCCAGCATTTT
TRBD2,TRBJ2-5,NA,TRBV2,CASSELGLAGDETQYF,TGTGCCAGCAGTGAATTGGGACTAGCGGGAGATGAGACCCAGTACTTC
NA,TRBJ2-5,NA,TRBV6-5,CASSFRDTQETQYF,TGTGCCAGCAGTTTCCGGGACACACAAGAGACCCAGTACTTC
NA,TRBJ1-1,few,TRBV27,CASIRILRGVNTEAFF,TGTGCCAGCATCAGAATCCTCCGAGGGGTGAACACTGAAGCTTTCTTT
TRBD1,TRBJ2-7,NA,TRBV2,CASSTKDRGYEQYF,TGTGCCAGCAGTACCAAGGACAGGGGCTACGAGCAGTACTTC